This T cell receptor beta chain came from a study of OX40 agonist ivuxolimab in advanced cancers. Clones were sequenced by immunoSEQ multiplex PCR, and TCRdb holds only the in-frame ones, with some missing. The repertoire has roughly 93,000 clones, under 95% of them found once; the top ten carry 0.45% to 0.55%. The length of the CDR3 is 19 residues. Germline CDR1 reads GTSNPN; CDR2 reads SVGIG (reference sequence). The V segment lost 5 bases and the J segment 6 bases; nucleotides outside the gene matches: 27. The chain employs TRBV30 and TRBJ2-7, with 8 nucleotides matching TRBD1. This clonotype was obtained from an adult with an advanced solid tumor such as melanoma, head and neck, liver or kidney cancer. The sequencing here drew on CD4+ or CD8+ T cells sorted from blood, taken in a trial of the OX40 agonist ivuxolimab. CDR3 nucleotides: TGTGCCTGGGACCAGCTTGGGCAGGGGGCGACCCGAGGAGGCCCCGAGCAGTACTTC. It yields the protein CAWDQLGQGATRGGPEQYF.